The rows below give T cell receptor beta chains drawn from one sample of a study of T cell responses to AZD1222 COVID-19 vaccine. Only in-frame clones appear in the TCRdb table, and some are missing; sequencing was by immunoSEQ multiplex PCR. The data show approximately 80,000 clones, 80% seen once. Sequences were derived from peripheral blood, sampled on day 0 of AZD1222 vaccination. The receptors were gathered from an adult in good health. The CDR3 runs from the conserved cysteine through the conserved F or W. D genes are given only for firm matches. Not all rows give a size; the values are once, few, many and, for expanded clones, a class.

size | J | D | V | CDR3 | DNA
. | TRBJ1-3 | TRBD1 | TRBV6-1 | CASSEASFGQGKGNTIYF | TGTGCCAGCAGTGAAGCGTCCTTCGGACAGGGCAAAGGGAACACCATATATTTT
. | TRBJ2-3 | . | TRBV12-3/TRBV12-4 | CASSLDFTDTQYF | TGTGCCAGCAGTTTAGACTTCACAGATACGCAGTATTTT
once | TRBJ2-1 | TRBD2 | TRBV24-1 | CATSPGTSGDNEQFF | TGTGCCACCAGTCCCGGGACTAGCGGCGACAATGAGCAGTTCTTC
. | TRBJ2-2 | TRBD2 | TRBV3-1/TRBV3-2 | CASSHPRGTSGTGELFF | TGTGCCAGCAGCCATCCCCGGGGAACTAGCGGAACCGGGGAGCTGTTTTTT
. | TRBJ1-3 | . | TRBV12-5 | CASGPQGTGNTIYF | TGTGCTAGTGGGCCACAGGGAACTGGAAACACCATATATTTT
. | TRBJ1-2 | . | TRBV19 | CASTSTLGLGYTF | TGTGCCAGTACCTCGACCCTCGGACTTGGCTACACCTTC
. | TRBJ1-4 | . | TRBV18 | CASSPLDSRGGTNEKLFF | TGTGCCAGCTCACCCCTGGACAGTAGAGGCGGAACTAATGAAAAACTGTTTTTT
. | TRBJ2-1 | . | TRBV6-5 | CASTSGDLNEQFF | TGTGCCAGCACCTCCGGGGACTTGAATGAGCAGTTCTTC
. | TRBJ2-7 | TRBD2 | TRBV7-8 | CASSLTSGGSYEQYF | TGTGCCAGCAGCTTAACTAGCGGGGGCTCCTACGAGCAGTACTTC
. | TRBJ1-1 | . | TRBV15 | CATSTIRGRTEAFF | TGTGCCACCAGCACGATCAGGGGAAGGACTGAAGCTTTCTTT
once | TRBJ1-6 | TRBD1 | TRBV5-1 | CASSLGDRALSHSPLHF | TGCGCCAGCAGCTTGGGGGACAGGGCATTGAGTCATTCACCCCTCCACTTT